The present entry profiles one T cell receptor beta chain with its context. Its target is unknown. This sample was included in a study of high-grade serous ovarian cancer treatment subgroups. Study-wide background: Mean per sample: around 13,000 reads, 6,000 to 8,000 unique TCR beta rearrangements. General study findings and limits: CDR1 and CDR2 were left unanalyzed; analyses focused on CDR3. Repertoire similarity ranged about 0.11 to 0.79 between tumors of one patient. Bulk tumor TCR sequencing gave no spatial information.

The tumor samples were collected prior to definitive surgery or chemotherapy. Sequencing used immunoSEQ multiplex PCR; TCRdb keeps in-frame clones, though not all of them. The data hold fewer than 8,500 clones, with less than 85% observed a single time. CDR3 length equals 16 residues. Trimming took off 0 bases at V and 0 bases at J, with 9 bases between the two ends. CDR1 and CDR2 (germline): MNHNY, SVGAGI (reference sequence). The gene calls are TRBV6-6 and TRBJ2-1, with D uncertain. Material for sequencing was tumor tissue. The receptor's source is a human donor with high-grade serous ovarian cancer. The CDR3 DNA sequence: TGTGCCAGCAGTTACTCATCCGGAAGCTCCTACAATGAGCAGTTCTTC. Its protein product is CASSYSSGSSYNEQFF.